This TCR beta chain was captured in a study of T-cell memory formation after mild COVID-19. About the research overall: Each donor largely had its own TCR clusters. Study results and limitations: Several responding clones turned up in pre-infection memory, indicating that cross-reactive memory may have taken part.

cDNA libraries for TCR alpha and TCR beta, carrying sample barcodes and UMIs, came from 5'RACE with constant-segment primers. Each CDR3 protein is one row after TCRdb ran MiXCR on the 5' RACE reads. The table has about 400,000 distinct CDR3 sequences, less than 25% seen once. CDR1 LGHNA and CDR2 YNFKEQ come from the germline V gene. Between the trimmed V and J ends, which lost 5 bases and 7 bases, there was a span of 30 bases. The CDR3 totals 18 residues. This clonotype was counted between two and nine times. Its antigen remains unidentified. The rearrangement joins TRBV4-2 to TRBJ2-7; TRBD1 might be the D (6 bases). Sequencing used PBMCs or a T cell subset sorted from them (not recorded which). The sequence derives from an adult woman who had mild COVID-19 (a few samples of this study predate the infection). Cell type and time point are not known. The CDR3 nucleotides are TGTGCCAGCAGCGTTTCTTTTCCGGGGAGTCAGGGGAGTGGGGAGCAGTACTTC. It yields the protein CASSVSFPGSQGSGEQYF.